Presented here are 17 T cell receptor beta chains from one specimen sequenced in a study of cytomegalovirus exposure and HLA in healthy donors. The PCR used 60 Vbeta and 13 Jbeta primers. Repertoires were generated with immunoSEQ multiplex PCR, while TCRdb's copy carries only in-frame clones and drops some. There are around 150,000 clones in the sample, with roughly 2.6% held by the top ten. The sample consisted of PBMCs. The source is a man aged 35 to 55 in good health and CMV-seronegative.

The chain links TRBV2 to TRBJ1-1, with D perhaps TRBD1 (6 bases). V shed 8 bases and J shed 0 bases, with 10 bases lying between them. Germline loops: CDR1 SNHLY, CDR2 FYNNEI. This CDR3 region has 13 residues. CDR3 sequence reads: CASGTGLNTEAFF. The CDR3 nucleotides read TGTGCCAGCGGAACAGGGCTGAACACTGAAGCTTTCTTT.

The chain joins TRBV5-1 to TRBJ2-7; 12 bases agree with TRBD1. CDR1 SGHRS and CDR2 YFSETQ come from the germline V gene. The CDR3 runs to 14 residues. The junction had 5 bases not matched to a gene; V was cut back by 4 bases and J by 6 bases. The CDR3 nucleotides read TGCGCCAGCAGCCTCGGGACAGGGGGCAGCGAGCAGTACTTC. It encodes CASSLGTGGSEQYF.

The genes are TRBV7-8 and TRBJ2-1; 8 bases agree with TRBD2. V dropped 3 bases and J dropped 10; count of bases not matched to a gene: 23. The CDR3 totals 19 residues. The germline gives CDR1 SGHVS, CDR2 FQNEAQ. DNA of the CDR3: TGTGCCAGCAGCTTTCAATATCGACGTCCGGCGGGGGGCCCCAGGGAGCAGTTCTTC. Amino acids: CASSFQYRRPAGGPREQFF.

The chain employs TRBV6-5 and TRBJ1-2; D is possibly TRBD1 (5 bases). Germline loops: CDR1 MNHEY, CDR2 SVGAGI. The CDR3 covers 13 residues. Trimming removed 6 bases from V and 7 bases from J, with 15 bases in between. In DNA form, the CDR3 reads TGTGCCAGCAGAACGGGGGGGAGGAGTGGCTACACCTTC. Encoded protein: CASRTGGRSGYTF.

J is TRBJ2-7 and V is TRBV28; D is unresolved. The CDR3 spans 13 residues. In germline, CDR1 is MDHEN, CDR2 SYDVKM. With 5 bases removed from V and 6 bases from J, the gap between germline ends came to 14 bases. The CDR3 spells CASSPLTLSEQYF. The CDR3 DNA follows: TGTGCCAGCAGTCCTCTTACTCTTTCCGAGCAGTACTTC.

V and J are TRBV10-3 and TRBJ1-1; D remains unclear. Germline CDR1 and CDR2: ENHRY and SYGVKD. The CDR3 covers 14 residues. Trimming took 6 bases from V and 6 from J, leaving 17 bases between them. CDR3: CAIREDGIVPEAFF. The DNA of the CDR3 is TGTGCCATCAGGGAAGACGGGATCGTCCCTGAAGCTTTCTTT.

CDR3 region: CASSYLGGMNTEAFF. The CDR3 DNA follows: TGCGCCAGCAGCTACCTGGGAGGGATGAACACTGAAGCTTTCTTT. The rearrangement joins TRBV5-1 to TRBJ1-1; D is unclear. Looked up from germline, CDR1 is SGHRS and CDR2 is YFSETQ. The ends were cut back, 3 bases at V and 0 bases at J, with 12 bases in the middle. CDR3 length: 15 amino acids.

The chain employs TRBV2 and TRBJ1-5, with 8 bases lining up with TRBD1. This CDR3 spans 16 amino acids. Trimming cost V 6 bases and J 2 bases; bases outside gene matches: 9. CDR1 and CDR2 (germline): SNHLY, FYNNEI. The CDR3 region is CASSDRGVRGNQPQHF. The CDR3 coding sequence is TGTGCCAGCAGCGACAGGGGAGTGAGAGGCAATCAGCCCCAGCATTTT.

The chain is built from TRBV18 and TRBJ1-6, with D maybe TRBD1 (5 bases). Deletions cut 0 bases from V and 7 bases from J, with 13 bases between. The germline CDR1 and CDR2 sequences are KGHSH and LQKENI. This CDR3 contains 16 residues. This CDR3 reads CASSPPGRQGNSPLHF. In DNA form, the CDR3 reads TGTGCCAGCTCACCACCTGGAAGGCAGGGAAATTCACCCCTCCACTTT.

The chain joins TRBV4-1 to TRBJ2-7; TRBD1 matches 9 bases. J was trimmed by 9 bases and V by 2 bases; bases with no gene match: 8. This CDR3 comprises 14 residues. The germline gives CDR1 MGHRA, CDR2 YSYEKL. CDR3 sequence: CASSQRQGDHGQYF. In DNA, the CDR3 is TGCGCCAGCAGCCAACGACAGGGGGACCACGGGCAGTACTTC.

The V and J genes are TRBV9 and TRBJ2-1; 7 bases match TRBD2. The length of the CDR3 is 15 residues. Germline V CDR1 and CDR2: SGDLS, YYNGEE. Germline trimming cut 2 bases from V and 6 bases from J; bases unmatched to any gene: 8. CDR3 nucleotide sequence: TGTGCCAGCAGCGTGGAGGGAAGGGAGGGCAATGAGCAGTTCTTC. Its protein is CASSVEGREGNEQFF.

V is TRBV28 and J is TRBJ1-3, with TRBD1 identical over 10 bases. The CDR3 totals 19 residues. J was trimmed by 0 bases and V by 2 bases; bases with no gene match: 10. Germline V lookup: CDR1 MDHEN, CDR2 SYDVKM. CDR3 coding DNA: TGTGCCAGCAGTTTAACCGGGACAGGGGCCTTCTACTCTGGAAACACCATATATTTT. This encodes CASSLTGTGAFYSGNTIYF.

V usage is TRBV6-5 and J usage is TRBJ2-3, with D maybe TRBD2 (6 bases). The CDR3 is 15 residues long. From germline, CDR1 is MNHEY and CDR2 SVGAGI. V was cut by 5 bases and J by 6 bases, with 18 bases left in between. The CDR3 protein is CASSPSTLGRDTQYF. The DNA for the CDR3 is TGTGCCAGCAGTCCCTCCACCCTTGGGAGGGATACGCAGTATTTT.

The V and J genes are TRBV7-3 and TRBJ2-5; TRBD2 matches 10 bases. Germline V CDR1 and CDR2: SGHTA, FQGTGA. This CDR3 is built from 15 residues. V was clipped by 2 bases and J by 5 bases; unmatched bases: 5. The CDR3 here is CASSLGAGGLETQYF. Here the CDR3 DNA reads TGTGCCAGCAGCTTAGGAGCGGGGGGGCTCGAGACCCAGTACTTC.

The chain links TRBV7-9 to TRBJ1-2; no reliable D call. The CDR3 spans 15 residues. In germline, CDR1 is SEHNR, CDR2 FQNEAQ (reference sequence). V lost 5 bases and J lost 5, with 18 bases in between. CDR3 nucleotides: TGTGCCAGCAGCCGAATATGGTCTGCGTGGTATGGCTACACCTTC. It yields the protein CASSRIWSAWYGYTF.

The chain carries TRBV6-1 and TRBJ1-5; D gene unclear. The CDR3 is made up of 13 amino acids. V was trimmed by 5 bases and J by 4 bases, leaving 9 bases between them. The germline CDR1 and CDR2 sequences are MNHNS and SASEGT. For the CDR3, the DNA is TGTGCCAGCAGTCGAGGCCCTAATCAGCCCCAGCATTTT. Translation: CASSRGPNQPQHF.

The chain joins TRBV15 to TRBJ2-7; D is ambiguous. Trimming shortened V by 0 bases and J by 0 bases, and 6 bases separated the two germline ends. Germline CDR1 is LNHNV and CDR2 is YYDKDF (reference sequence). The CDR3 contains 14 residues. The chain's CDR3 is CATSRDRSSYEQYF. CDR3 coding DNA: TGTGCCACCAGCAGAGATAGGAGCTCCTACGAGCAGTACTTC.